This T cell receptor (beta chain) is drawn from a study of OX40 agonist ivuxolimab in advanced cancers. About the study as a whole: Ivuxolimab was a fully human IgG2 agonistic monoclonal antibody targeting the costimulatory receptor OX40 (CD134). Intravenous ivuxolimab was administered to patients every 2 weeks at six dose levels: 0.01, 0.1, 0.3, 1.5, 3 and 10 mg/kg. Of the approximately 50 dose-escalation patients, hepatocellular carcinoma was present in about 20, melanoma in roughly 15, renal cell carcinoma in 9 and head and neck cancer in 9. The dose-escalation cohort was approximately 83% male with a mean age of approximately 60 years, ranging from about 23 to 85. Prior anti-PD-1, anti-PD-L1 or anti-CTLA-4 therapy was permitted, and checkpoint inhibitors had been received by about two fifths of dose-escalation patients. Partial responses occurred in three dose-escalation patients, of whom one had hepatocellular carcinoma and two had cutaneous melanoma. The purpose of peripheral TCRbeta sequencing was to test whether ivuxolimab changed TCR sequence diversity and led to clonal T-cell expansion. The paper describes the monotherapy dose-escalation part (N of about 57 patients) of the phase I trial of ivuxolimab. On the study overall, not on this receptor specifically: Partial responders in the 0.1-3.0 mg/kg groups had among the lowest normalized peripheral clonal expansion, especially among CD8+ T cells. Low levels of normalized T-cell clonal expansion were also seen in some patients who did not respond. On average, CD8+ T cells showed more expanded clones than CD4+ T cells after ivuxolimab. The antigen specificity of the peripheral T cells that underwent clonal expansion was not determined. Clonal expansion of both CD4+ and CD8+ blood T cells was observed from baseline to week 6 at doses 0.1 to 3.0 mg/kg.

Genomic DNA was extracted from sorted cells for sequencing of the TCRbeta CDR3 region. The immunoSEQ Assay was used to sequence the TCRbeta CDR3 regions. TCRdb's version of the immuneACCESS table is confined to in-frame rearrangements and falls short of the full clone set. An unresolved V gene accounts for under half of the shortfall where checked; the remainder is of unknown origin. In this sample the table shows roughly 68,000 clones, around 87% of which occur a single time. Around 15% of the sample is taken by the ten largest. Patients with a history of autoimmune disease or receiving systemic immunosuppression were excluded from the trial. Peripheral blood for TCR sequencing was drawn from every dose cohort at baseline, at cycle 4 day 1 and at cycle 7 day 1. The samples were drawn from a first-in-human, open-label, multicenter phase I dose-escalation trial of ivuxolimab. Adults with locally advanced or metastatic head and neck squamous cell, hepatocellular, melanoma or renal cell carcinoma were enrolled in the trial. Before TCR sequencing, CD4+ T cells and CD8+ T cells were sorted from peripheral blood as separate populations.

In regard to this clone: Its binding antigen is unknown. No base quality values were provided; no much bigger clone lies one nucleotide off.

Between the V and J ends, shortened by 4 bases and 6 bases respectively, the junction contains 18 bases. Measured from the cysteine to the phenylalanine, the CDR3 is 15 residues long. CDR3 DNA is the only sequence kept; it has 45 bases, read in frame from the first base. The germline V gene provides CDR1 MGHRA and CDR2 YSYEKL. This receptor chain uses TRBV4-1 and TRBJ1-1, with TRBD1 tentatively as D gene (6 bases match). The origin of this receptor is an adult with an advanced solid tumor such as melanoma, head and neck, liver or kidney cancer. Sequenced here: CD4+ or CD8+ T cells sorted from blood, sampled in a trial of the OX40 agonist ivuxolimab. The nucleotide sequence is given as TGCGCCAGCAGCCCGTTCCAGGGGACCCCCGCTGAAGCTTTCTTT. It is translated as CASSPFQGTPAEAFF.